Listed below are T cell receptor beta chains from one sample, sequenced in a study of T cell responses to AZD1222 COVID-19 vaccine. Profiled with immunoSEQ multiplex PCR; TCRdb holds only in-frame clones, not every one. This sample has roughly 100,000 clones; about 87% occur once, and the top ten carry 10% to 13%. The sequencing used peripheral blood, collected 28 days after the second AZD1222 dose. These TCRs come from an adult who received the AZD1222 COVID-19 vaccine. Each CDR3 is given without its conserved first and last residue. Each record gives: J gene, V gene, clone size, CDR3 length, CDR3 protein. Not all rows give a size; the values are once, few, many and, for expanded clones, a class.

TRBJ1-2 | TRBV7-9 | NA | 11 | ASSGTANYGYT
TRBJ2-7 | TRBV7-2 | few | 14 | ASSWAEASGSYEQY
TRBJ1-5 | TRBV12-3/TRBV12-4 | NA | 11 | ASSPPVGQPQH
TRBJ2-1 | TRBV6-6 | NA | 11 | ASSYSWANEQF
TRBJ2-5 | TRBV10-2 | NA | 14 | ASSTPQGSVRETQY
TRBJ1-5 | TRBV5-8 | few | 13 | ASSLGGQAYGPQH
TRBJ1-1 | TRBV19 | NA | 12 | ASSASGLVTEAF
TRBJ2-7 | TRBV5-4 | NA | 13 | ASSLGLAGGSEQY
TRBJ2-2 | TRBV7-9 | NA | 15 | ASSYWGTSGNTGELF
TRBJ2-7 | TRBV29-1 | NA | 10 | SALAGPYEQY
TRBJ1-3 | TRBV3-1/TRBV3-2 | NA | 13 | ASSQVASPGNTIY
TRBJ1-1 | TRBV30 | NA | 11 | AWDIDWDTEAF
TRBJ2-1 | TRBV5-1 | NA | 13 | ASKGGAGSYNEQF
TRBJ2-1 | TRBV3-1/TRBV3-2 | few | 13 | ASSQWASGGYEQF
TRBJ2-2 | TRBV4-3 | few | 14 | ASSQVATSGTGELF
TRBJ1-6 | TRBV19 | once | 12 | ASSPTSYNSPLH